Listed below are T cell receptor beta chains from one sample, sequenced in a study of EBV T-cell therapy then PD-1 blockade in nasopharyngeal carcinoma. Their antigens remain unidentified. Using immunoSEQ multiplex PCR, the repertoire was profiled, and TCRdb retains in-frame clones only, with some absent. The sample contains 22,000 or so clones, under 90% of which appear only once. This specimen consisted of CD8+ T cells from blood, obtained at day -245 from a patient whose treatment included autologous EBV-specific T cells and nivolumab. These receptors were taken from a man aged 35 to 55 with nasopharyngeal carcinoma. Both conserved end residues are part of each CDR3. A D gene is named only where the DNA matches it firmly. The listing skips clone size in some rows; elsewhere it reads once, few, many or a size class.

V	J	size	D	DNA	CDR3
TRBV28	TRBJ2-7	NA	NA	TGTGCCAGCAGTTCTTCCGGCGAGCAGTACTTC	CASSSSGEQYF
TRBV7-2	TRBJ2-7	NA	NA	TGTGCCAGCAGCTTAGGGATTGGAGGGTACGAGCAGTACTTC	CASSLGIGGYEQYF
TRBV7-6	TRBJ2-7	NA	TRBD2	TGTGCCAGCAGCTTCGGGACTAGCGGCTACGAGCAGTACTTC	CASSFGTSGYEQYF
TRBV7-3	TRBJ2-7	NA	NA	TGTGCCAGCAGCTTAAGCAAGACCTACGAGCAGTACTTC	CASSLSKTYEQYF
TRBV5-1	TRBJ2-7	NA	NA	TGCGCCAGCAGCTTGGAACAAAGAGTCGAGCAGTACTTC	CASSLEQRVEQYF
TRBV9	TRBJ1-2	NA	NA	TGTGCCAGCAGCGTAGACCGTAACGGATATATTAACTATGGCTACACCTTC	CASSVDRNGYINYGYTF
TRBV20-1	TRBJ2-5	NA	NA	TGCAGTGCCAGTGGAGAGACCCAGTACTTC	CSASGETQYF
TRBV2	TRBJ2-5	NA	TRBD2	TGTGCCAGCAGTGCAACTAGCGGGGGGGCCGAGGCCCAGTACTTC	CASSATSGGAEAQYF
TRBV21-1	TRBJ2-7	NA	NA	TGTGCCAGCAGCGGTTCGGGACAGTCCTACGAGCAGTACTTC	CASSGSGQSYEQYF
TRBV6-5	TRBJ1-6	once	NA	TGTGCCAGCAGTTATACCGGGGGTGATGATTCACCCCTCCACTTT	CASSYTGGDDSPLHF
TRBV19	TRBJ2-5	NA	TRBD2	TGTGCCACCGTGACTAGCGGGGGAGAGACCCAGTACTTC	CATVTSGGETQYF
TRBV4-3	TRBJ1-3	once	NA	TGCGCCAGCAGCCAAGATCCGGAGGGCTCTGGAAACACCATATATTTT	CASSQDPEGSGNTIYF
TRBV30	TRBJ2-2	NA	NA	TGTGCCTGGAGTGAAGGGACACACACCGGGGAGCTGTTTTTT	CAWSEGTHTGELFF
TRBV4-3	TRBJ2-7	NA	TRBD1	TGCGCCAGCAGCCCGGACAGGAGGTACGAGCAGTACTTC	CASSPDRRYEQYF
TRBV27	TRBJ1-4	NA	TRBD1	TGTGCCAGCAGTTTAACAGGGGGCTCTGAAAAACTGTTTTTT	CASSLTGGSEKLFF
TRBV7-9	TRBJ2-2	NA	TRBD2	TGTGCCAGCATCGAGGGGCGGGGGATGAACACCGGGGAGCTGTTTTTT	CASIEGRGMNTGELFF
TRBV6-6	TRBJ2-1	NA	NA	TGTGCCAGCAGTTACTCGACCGCGGTTGCTGAGCAGTTCTTC	CASSYSTAVAEQFF
TRBV6-4	TRBJ2-1	few	TRBD2	TGTGCCAGCAGTTCTGGACTAGCTGGGAATGAGCAGTTCTTC	CASSSGLAGNEQFF
TRBV6-1	TRBJ2-7	few	TRBD2	TGTGCCAGCAGTGATCGACTAGCGGGGTCCTCCTACGAGCAGTACTTC	CASSDRLAGSSYEQYF
TRBV7-6	TRBJ2-5	few	TRBD2	TGTGCCAGCAGCCTAGCGGGGGGCGGCGAGACCCAGTACTTC	CASSLAGGGETQYF
TRBV4-3	TRBJ2-3	once	TRBD2	TGCGCCAGCAGCTGGGGGGGGGTAGGTACGCAGTATTTT	CASSWGGVGTQYF
TRBV27	TRBJ2-2	NA	TRBD2	TGTGCCAGCAGTCTCACTAGCGGGGGGGCCGACACCGGGGAGCTGTTTTTT	CASSLTSGGADTGELFF
TRBV27	TRBJ1-6	NA	NA	TGTGCCAGCAGTTTAAGGCGCGGGGGGCCCCGTGGGGCCCTCCACTTT	CASSLRRGGPRGALHF
TRBV3-1/TRBV3-2	TRBJ2-5	NA	TRBD2	TGTGCCAGCAGCCAACCCCCCGAGCGGGGAACCAAAGAGACCCAGTACTTC	CASSQPPERGTKETQYF
TRBV3-1/TRBV3-2	TRBJ2-7	once	NA	TGTGCCAGCAGCTTCGGACTCACCTACGAGCAGTACTTC	CASSFGLTYEQYF
TRBV7-6	TRBJ1-5	medium-sized	TRBD1	TGTGCCAGCAGCCCCGGACAGGCCCTCTCCAATCAGCCCCAGCATTTT	CASSPGQALSNQPQHF
TRBV6-5	TRBJ2-7	once	NA	TGTGCCCACGGGGCAGGGACCTCCTATGAGCAGTACTTC	CAHGAGTSYEQYF
TRBV12-3/TRBV12-4	TRBJ1-4	NA	NA	TGTGCCAGCTCACTCGGCGAAAAACTGTTTTTT	CASSLGEKLFF
TRBV27	TRBJ2-3	NA	NA	TGTGCCAGCAGTTCCACAGATACGCAGTATTTT	CASSSTDTQYF
TRBV30	TRBJ1-6	NA	TRBD1	TGTGCCTGGAGTTCCCCGGGACAGGCTCAAACCCTCCACTTT	CAWSSPGQAQTLHF
TRBV10-3	TRBJ2-7	NA	NA	TGTGCCATCAGTACAGGATCGTCATACGAGCAGTACTTC	CAISTGSSYEQYF
TRBV4-3	TRBJ2-6	NA	TRBD1	TGCGCCAGCAGCCGTGGGACAGGACCTGCTGGGGCCAACGTCCTGACTTTC	CASSRGTGPAGANVLTF
TRBV6-4	TRBJ2-1	NA	TRBD2	TGTGCCAGCAGTGATCGGCTAGCGGGGGGGAGGGAGCAGTTCTTC	CASSDRLAGGREQFF
TRBV6-4	TRBJ2-2	NA	NA	TGTGCCAGCGGAGTGAACGGGGAGGTCACCGGGGAGCTGTTTTTT	CASGVNGEVTGELFF
TRBV27	TRBJ2-7	few	NA	TGTGCCAGCAGTTTCTCACAGGGTACCGAGCAGTACTTC	CASSFSQGTEQYF
TRBV4-3	TRBJ2-1	NA	TRBD2	TGCGCCAGCAGCCAAGATTGGCGGGGGGCCTACAATGAGCAGTTCTTC	CASSQDWRGAYNEQFF
TRBV5-1	TRBJ2-1	NA	NA	TGCGCCAGCTCAAGATCGGGTAAGGATGAGCAGTTCTTC	CASSRSGKDEQFF
TRBV3-1/TRBV3-2	TRBJ1-2	NA	NA	TGTGCCAGCAGCCAAGAACCGGGCCAGGGGATCGGTGGCTACACCTTC	CASSQEPGQGIGGYTF
TRBV9	TRBJ2-5	NA	NA	TGTGCCAGCAGCGTAGGTCCAGGGGCCAGGGTGACCCAGTACTTC	CASSVGPGARVTQYF
TRBV6-5	TRBJ2-7	few	NA	TGTGCCATCCAACCCGGGATCAACTACGAGCAGTACTTC	CAIQPGINYEQYF
TRBV7-8	TRBJ2-3	NA	TRBD2	TGTGCCAGCAGCTTCGGACTAGCGTTAAGCACAGATACGCAGTATTTT	CASSFGLALSTDTQYF
TRBV6-2/TRBV6-3	TRBJ2-3	once	TRBD2	TGTGCCAGCAGTTCCCAGGGACTAGCCAGCGATACGCAGTATTTT	CASSSQGLASDTQYF
TRBV7-9	TRBJ2-7	once	NA	TGTGCCAGCAGCTTAACAGTCCAGGGGCCCTACGAGCAGTACTTC	CASSLTVQGPYEQYF
TRBV6-4	TRBJ2-3	NA	TRBD2	TGTGCCAGCAGTGACTCCGCTAGCGGGGAGTTTGATACGCAGTATTTT	CASSDSASGEFDTQYF
TRBV7-2	TRBJ2-7	once	NA	TGTGCCAGCAGCTTAAGAGACGGCTACGAGCAGTACTTC	CASSLRDGYEQYF
TRBV7-9	TRBJ1-1	NA	NA	TGTGCCAGCAGCTCAGCAGACTTGAACACTGAAGCTTTCTTT	CASSSADLNTEAFF
TRBV7-8	TRBJ2-7	NA	NA	TGTGCCAGCAGCAGACGGATGACAGGTCGGGACGAGCAGTACTTC	CASSRRMTGRDEQYF